This T cell receptor (beta chain) was profiled in a study of T cell repertoires in cytomegalovirus infection. In the study overall: The public TCR beta signatures pointed to both CMV infection and matching HLA type.

TCRdb re-called the reads through MiXCR, storing one row per CDR3 protein. Of over 450,000 distinct CDR3 sequences in the sample, about 11% are singletons; the top ten hold around 9.6%. Whole-study findings and limits: Dominating the ex vivo response were TCR beta clonotypes that were CMV-specific and HLA-C-restricted. Frequencies of public TCR beta families were cumulated, and this identified carriers of CMV plus the relevant HLA.

This clonotype has ten or more counts. Its target is not known. The CDR3 extends over 13 amino acids. Germline CDR1 MDHEN, CDR2 SYDVKM. The ends were cut back, 5 bases at V and 3 bases at J, with 11 bases in the middle. The chain combines TRBV28 with TRBJ2-7; possibly TRBD1 for D (6 bases). The sequence came from a human donor in good health (CMV status not recorded). Some clones in this sample may be carry-over from other donors' samples. The sample consisted of PBMCs. Here the CDR3 reads CASSGQLSYEQYF. The CDR3 DNA is TGTGCCAGCAGTGGACAGTTGAGCTACGAGCAGTACTTC.